This TCR beta chain stems from a study of T cell repertoires in cytomegalovirus infection. Across the whole study: CMV epitopes used comprised recently identified HLA-C-restricted ones and well-studied HLA-B-restricted ones. Public signatures in TCR beta pointed to CMV infection and matching HLA type.

Concerning this clonotype: Its antigen is unknown.

From the reads, TCRdb called clonotypes with MiXCR, one entry per CDR3 protein. The sample has 700,000 to 900,000 distinct CDR3 sequences; almost 30% are singletons. Study outcomes and limitations: Cumulated frequencies of public TCR beta families served to identify carriers of CMV plus the relevant HLA.

V was shortened by 2 bases and J by 5 bases, with 10 bases between the two germline ends. Germline loops: CDR1 MNHEY, CDR2 SMNVEV (reference sequence). This CDR3 has 14 residues. The receptor comes from a human donor in good health (CMV status not recorded). Some clones in this sample may be carry-over from other donors' samples. V is TRBV27 and J is TRBJ2-1; TRBD2 is a possible D gene (5 bases). The sample in question was cultured CD8+ T cells from PBMCs, obtained from culture after CMV antigen stimulation. CDR3 in amino acids: CASSLGLLNNEQFF. The CDR3 coding sequence is TGTGCCAGCAGTTTAGGACTTTTAAACAATGAGCAGTTCTTC.